Shown below are 15 T cell receptor beta chains from a single sample sequenced in a study of blood T cells in healthy people across ages. The use of a sample-barcoded 5' primer and a J-beta primer mix characterized a second PCR of about 7 to 12 cycles. TCRdb recomputed calls from the 5' RACE reads with MiXCR, one row per CDR3 protein. The profile shows around 650,000 distinct CDR3 sequences, roughly 32% of them singletons. Sequenced material: blood. The origin of the receptors is a woman aged 80 or over in good health.

The sample holds many counts of this clonotype. The rearrangement uses TRBV10-3 and TRBJ1-1; D gene unclear. CDR3 size: 14 residues. CDR1 is ENHRY, CDR2 SYGVKD, per germline. Trimming shortened V by 6 bases and J by 0 bases, and 11 bases separated the two germline ends. Written as DNA, the CDR3 is TGTGCCATCAGAGAAGGACCGTTGAACACTGAAGCTTTCTTT. This codes for CAIREGPLNTEAFF.

This clonotype was observed a handful of times. A clone one base away is much larger, so this may be a read error. The chain recombines TRBV20-1 with TRBJ2-5; a weak D match, TRBD2 (7 bases). The CDR3 consists of 14 residues. Germline V CDR1 and CDR2: DFQATT, SNEGSKA (reference sequence). Deletions cut 0 bases from V and 5 bases from J, with 13 bases between. The CDR3 DNA is TGCAGTGCTAGAGATCGGGGGGCCAGGGAGACCCAGTACTTC. Protein product: CSARDRGARETQYF.

The gene calls are TRBV7-3 and TRBJ1-2; TRBD1 is a possible D gene (6 bases). This CDR3 has 14 amino acids. Between the trimmed V and J ends, which lost 5 bases and 7 bases, there was a span of 17 bases. Germline V gives CDR1 SGHTA, CDR2 FQGTGA. CDR3 bases: TGTGCCAGCAGCCCGACAGGAAGGGGCGCTGGCTACACCTTC. Encoded protein: CASSPTGRGAGYTF.

V gene TRBV15 combines with J gene TRBJ1-2; no clear D. This CDR3 has 13 residues. Per germline, CDR1 LNHNV and CDR2 YYDKDF (reference sequence). V gave up 5 bases and J gave up 6 bases, with 13 bases separating them. As DNA, the CDR3 is TGTGCCACCAGCCGGTTTGATGTTGATGGCTACACCTTC. Translated: CATSRFDVDGYTF. The complete variable domain, with remaining parts taken from reference TRBV15 and TRBJ1-2, reads DAMVIQNPRYQVTQFGKPVTLSCSQTLNHNVMYWYQQKSSQAPKLLFHYYDKDFNNEADTPDNFQSRRPNTSFCFLDIRSPGLGDTAMYLCATSRFDVDGYTFGSGTRLTVV.

This clonotype was seen repeatedly, ten times or more. V and J are TRBV5-6 and TRBJ2-1; 16 positions match TRBD2. Germline CDR1 reads SGHDT; CDR2 reads YYEEEE. The CDR3 loop spans 19 amino acids. V was clipped by 0 bases and J by 5 bases; unmatched bases: 8. The CDR3 region is CASSLGLGLAGGRNNEQFF. The CDR3 DNA reads as TGTGCCAGCAGCTTGGGGCTGGGACTAGCGGGGGGGCGGAACAATGAGCAGTTCTTC.

This clonotype was recorded many times. The genes are TRBV11-2 and TRBJ2-7; maybe TRBD1 (6 bases). Per the germline V gene, CDR1 is SGHAT and CDR2 is FQNNGV. This CDR3 has 13 amino acids. Trimming removed 2 bases at V and 6 bases at J, with 11 bases between. This chain's CDR3 is CASSLMIRGEQYF. DNA of the CDR3: TGTGCCAGCAGCTTAATGATCAGGGGCGAGCAGTACTTC.

The chain has TRBV20-1 and TRBJ1-1; D might be TRBD1 (5 bases). This CDR3 region has 14 residues. V dropped 7 bases and J dropped 1 base, with 16 bases sitting between them. Per germline, CDR1 DFQATT and CDR2 SNEGSKA (reference sequence). CDR3 loop: CSGPPRGKNTEAFF. CDR3 in DNA: TGCAGTGGACCACCAAGGGGCAAGAACACTGAAGCTTTCTTT.

This clonotype was counted only a few times. The V call is TRBV7-2, the J call TRBJ1-5; 7 positions agree with TRBD1. With 2 bases clipped from V and 8 bases from J, the junction kept 9 bases outside the gene matches. The CDR3 loop spans 15 amino acids. Germline V gene lookup returns CDR1 SGHTA and CDR2 FQGNSA. In nucleotides, the CDR3 is TGTGCCAGCAGCTTACAAGGGGGCGGGGGTAAGCCCCAGCATTTT. Its protein is CASSLQGGGGKPQHF.

The chain is built from TRBV20-1 and TRBJ2-5; TRBD2 is a possible D gene (5 bases). The germline V gene encodes CDR1 DFQATT and CDR2 SNEGSKA (reference sequence). CDR3 size: 15 residues. Between the trimmed V and J ends, which lost 4 bases and 5 bases, there was a span of 20 bases. DNA of the CDR3: TGCAGTGCTATCGACGTCGACGGGGTCCGCGAGACCCAGTACTTC. Residues: CSAIDVDGVRETQYF.

This clonotype was found a few times. This could be a read error, since a much larger clone is one nucleotide away. The chain combines TRBV7-2 with TRBJ2-5; D is unresolved. V lost 2 bases to trimming and J lost 11 bases, with 15 bases between them. In germline, CDR1 is SGHTA, CDR2 FQGNSA. The CDR3 spans 13 residues. CDR3 bases: TGTGCCAGCAGCTTAAATCTGCACAATGAGCAGTACTTC. Amino acid sequence: CASSLNLHNEQYF.

This clonotype was seen many times. The CDR3 nucleotides are TGCAGTGCTTCCGGACAGGGCGTTAAAGGCTATGGCTACACCTTC. It specifies CSASGQGVKGYGYTF. The chain joins TRBV20-1 to TRBJ1-2, with 8 nucleotides matching TRBD1. This CDR3 comprises 15 residues. Germline trimming cut 5 bases from V and 4 bases from J; bases unmatched to any gene: 12. The germline CDR1 and CDR2 sequences are DFQATT and SNEGSKA (reference sequence).

This clonotype has ten or more counts. The chain couples TRBV28 to TRBJ2-1; 9 nucleotides match TRBD2. Losses at the gene ends were 6 bases for V and 8 bases for J; bases not matched to a gene: 8. CDR3 length equals 14 residues. Germline-derived CDR1 and CDR2 are MDHEN and SYDVKM. CDR3 in amino acids: CASSPQRGVDEQFF. The CDR3 coding sequence is TGTGCCAGCAGCCCTCAGCGGGGGGTCGATGAGCAGTTCTTC. The full variable domain, with the rest looked up from reference TRBV28 and TRBJ2-1, is DVKVTQSSRYLVKRTGEKVFLECVQDMDHENMFWYRQDPGLGLRLIYFSYDVKMKEKGDIPEGYSVSREKKERFSLILESASTNQTSMYLCASSPQRGVDEQFFGPGTRLTVL.

There are many counts of this clonotype. The chain recombines TRBV9 with TRBJ1-2; TRBD1 is a possible D gene (5 bases). The CDR3 has 14 residues. Germline lookup yields CDR1 SGDLS and CDR2 YYNGEE. Trimming stripped 0 bases from V and 8 bases from J, with 14 bases between. In nucleotides, the CDR3 is TGTGCCAGCAGCGTAGCTCAGGGCCAAGACGGCTACACCTTC. Encoded protein: CASSVAQGQDGYTF.

In this sample, this clonotype turned up a few times. This chain links TRBV7-2 with TRBJ2-1; 12 nucleotides line up with TRBD2. Germline lookup yields CDR1 SGHTA and CDR2 FQGNSA. The CDR3 spans 15 residues. The junction had 7 bases not matched to a gene; V was cut back by 5 bases and J by 8 bases. CDR3 protein: CASSLTSGGRDEQFF. Here the CDR3 DNA reads TGTGCCAGCAGCCTGACTAGCGGGGGACGTGATGAGCAGTTCTTC.

Worth noting for this clonotype: A much more abundant neighbour one base away suggests this may be a read error. The rearrangement uses TRBV7-9 and TRBJ1-2; 7 positions match TRBD1. This CDR3 spans 17 amino acids. Per the germline V gene, CDR1 is SEHNR and CDR2 is FQNEAQ (reference sequence). V trimming: 2 bases; J trimming: 5 bases; junction bases outside the gene matches: 14. The CDR3 reads CASSLTMGQSSGYGYTF. In DNA, the CDR3 is TGTGCCAGCAGCTTAACAATGGGACAGTCCTCTGGTTATGGCTACACCTTC.